The rows below give T cell receptor beta chains drawn from one sample of a study of blood T cell repertoires in COVID-19. The method was immunoSEQ multiplex PCR; TCRdb's version includes in-frame clones alone and lacks a portion of them. Here the sample spans some 96,000 clones, about nine tenths being singletons. The sequenced sample was peripheral blood. The receptors were gathered from a man over 45 with active COVID-19. Each CDR3 is given with its conserved first and last residue. Fields, in order: J gene, D gene, V gene, CDR3 protein, CDR3 DNA. D genes are given only for firm matches.

TRBJ2-5,TRBD2,TRBV5-1,CASSLEAAGGLALETQYF,TGCGCCAGCAGCTTGGAGGCGGCGGGGGGGCTTGCTCTGGAGACCCAGTACTTC
TRBJ1-4,TRBD1,TRBV9,CASSLTAGTGDEKLFF,TGTGCCAGCAGCCTCACAGCCGGGACAGGGGATGAAAAACTGTTTTTT
TRBJ1-1,TRBD1,TRBV2,CATGQGEGTEAFF,TGTGCCACAGGACAGGGGGAAGGCACTGAAGCTTTCTTT
TRBJ1-2,TRBD1,TRBV15,CATRGTGISHGYTF,TGTGCCACCAGGGGGACAGGGATCTCGCATGGCTACACCTTC
TRBJ1-5,.,TRBV6-6,CASSTQGGFRQPQHF,TGTGCCAGCAGCACGCAAGGAGGGTTTCGTCAGCCCCAGCATTTT
TRBJ1-4,TRBD1,TRBV6-5,CASSSTGGIYEKLFF,TGTGCCAGCAGTTCGACAGGGGGCATTTATGAAAAACTGTTTTTT
TRBJ2-6,.,TRBV7-3,CASSLTSRSGANVLTF,TGTGCCAGCAGCTTAACAAGCCGCTCTGGGGCCAACGTCCTGACTTTC
TRBJ1-4,.,TRBV5-6,CASSRISRQGNEKLFF,TGTGCCAGCAGCCGGATAAGTCGGCAGGGGAATGAAAAACTGTTTTTT
TRBJ2-3,TRBD2,TRBV9,CASSVVVAGVPSTDTQYF,TGTGCCAGCAGCGTAGTGGTAGCGGGAGTCCCTAGCACAGATACGCAGTATTTT
TRBJ2-2,TRBD2,TRBV4-1,CASRLVAGGNTGELFF,TGCGCCAGCAGACTTGTAGCGGGGGGGAACACCGGGGAGCTGTTTTTT